This record concerns one T cell receptor (beta chain) sequence. The source of the sample is a study of blood T cell repertoires in COVID-19. In the study overall: Italy, Spain and the United States were the sources of the convalescent and acute COVID-19 samples. PBMCs, B-cell-depleted T cells, or T cells were the source of the cDNA or gDNA that made up the material.

Methods used by the authors: Estimates of nucleated cell counts were drawn from the amplification of reference gene primers. This table comes from immunoSEQ multiplex PCR, and its TCRdb copy is limited to in-frame clones, with some not included. V, J and clone size were drawn from that table, and D and trimming were deduced from the DNA. The sample consists of 110,000 or so clones, 85% to 90% of them appearing once. V was pared by 5 bases and J by 3 bases, with 13 bases between. The CDR3 spans 14 residues. CDR1 is SGHAT and CDR2 is FQNNGV in the germline V gene. Sequencing was carried out using peripheral blood. The chain carries TRBV11-2 and TRBJ1-1; D is unresolved. The TCR sequence derives from a human donor in a cohort sampled during active COVID-19. CDR3 protein: CASSLRRGDTEAFF. The CDR3 DNA follows: TGTGCCAGCAGCCTACGACGGGGAGACACTGAAGCTTTCTTT.